This T cell receptor (beta chain) was documented in a study of shared clonotypes between healthy human individuals. Naive CD4+ cells were CD45RA-selected; the remaining cells were memory. Sorted subsets were amplified in replicate PCRs using 200 ng DNA, 30,000 to 35,000 T cell genomes. Sequenced by immunoSEQ multiplex PCR; TCRdb stores in-frame clones only, minus some. The profile shows millions of clones, approximately 95% of them singletons. The CDR3 is made up of 14 amino acids. Germline assignment: CDR1 KGHSH and CDR2 LQKENI. Trimming removed 4 bases at V and 7 bases at J, with 11 bases between. This clone is a singleton in its sample.

This TCR was sampled from a man aged 18 to 29 in good health. V and J are TRBV18 and TRBJ1-6; TRBD1 might be the D (5 bases). The sequencing sample was made of naive CD4+ T cells sorted from blood. Subset: CD45RA+ positively selected. CDR3: CASSLDGGNSPLHF. The CDR3 DNA is TGTGCCAGCTCACTCGACGGGGGGAATTCACCCCTCCACTTT.